This T cell receptor beta chain was recovered during a study of T cell responses to AZD1222 COVID-19 vaccine. Study results and caveats: The peak T cell response came first, and repertoires were sampled only after it. Baseline serostatus was positive in only a handful of AZD1222 recipients. With dominance at 160-218 and 743-854, vaccine-associated CD4 TCRs spanned spike.

Assay used: immunoSEQ multiplex PCR; TCRdb lists only in-frame clones, some missing. The data show over 100,000 clones, 70% to 90% seen once. In this sample, this clone turned up once. Its antigen is not identified. Germline V gene lookup returns CDR1 MNHNY and CDR2 SVGAGI (reference sequence). V dropped 2 bases and J dropped 4 bases, with 14 bases sitting between them. CDR3 size: 15 residues. The TCR was taken from an adult in good health. The sample was peripheral blood, taken on day 0 of AZD1222 vaccination. The J gene is TRBJ1-1, the V gene TRBV6-6, with D possibly being TRBD1 (6 bases). CDR3 nucleotide sequence: TGTGCCAGCAGTTACACACAGGGTGCGGGCACTGAAGCTTTCTTT. The encoded protein is CASSYTQGAGTEAFF.